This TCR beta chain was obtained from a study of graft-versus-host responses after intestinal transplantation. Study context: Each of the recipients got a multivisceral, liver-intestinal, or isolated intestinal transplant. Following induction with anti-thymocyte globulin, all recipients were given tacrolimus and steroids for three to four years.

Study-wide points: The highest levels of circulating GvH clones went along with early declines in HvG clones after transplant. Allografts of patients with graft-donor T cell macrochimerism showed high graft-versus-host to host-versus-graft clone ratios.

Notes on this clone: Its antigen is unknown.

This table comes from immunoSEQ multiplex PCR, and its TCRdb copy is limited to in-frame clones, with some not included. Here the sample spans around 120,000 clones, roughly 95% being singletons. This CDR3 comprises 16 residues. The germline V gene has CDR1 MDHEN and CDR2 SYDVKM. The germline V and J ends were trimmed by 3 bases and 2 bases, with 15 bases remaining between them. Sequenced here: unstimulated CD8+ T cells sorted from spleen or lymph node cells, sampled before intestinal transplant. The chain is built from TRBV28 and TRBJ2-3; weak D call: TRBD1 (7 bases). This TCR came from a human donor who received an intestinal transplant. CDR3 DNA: TGTGCCAGCAGTTTCGGGTCAGGGGGGATCACAGATACGCAGTATTTT. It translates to CASSFGSGGITDTQYF.